There are a few counts of the clone carrying this TCR beta chain. This may be a read error: a much more frequent sequence differs by one nucleotide. Trimming at V came to 6 bases and at J to 7 bases, leaving 14 bases not matched to a gene. This CDR3 is built from 15 residues. Looked up from germline, CDR1 is LNHNV and CDR2 is YYDKDF (reference sequence). The data belong to a study of graft-versus-host responses after intestinal transplantation. Irradiated, violet-dye-labeled stimulators (200,000) were plated alongside 200,000 CFSE-labeled responders. The authors sorted proliferating CFSE-low CD3+CD4+ and CD3+CD8+ responders after the reaction. The table came from immunoSEQ multiplex PCR; TCRdb's copy has only in-frame clones and leaves some out. The profile shows about 15,000 clones, approximately 39% of them singletons.

Sample: alloreactive CD8+ T cells from a mixed lymphocyte reaction culture, taken before intestinal transplant. As to subset: CFSE-low proliferating T cells sorted from roughly 6-day pre-transplant mixed lymphocyte reaction (GvH or HvG direction). This receptor was taken from a human patient who received an intestinal transplant. The gene calls are TRBV15 and TRBJ2-7; 8 bases line up with TRBD1. The CDR3 sequence is CATRWTGSLNNEQYF. CDR3 nucleotide sequence: TGTGCCACCAGATGGACAGGGAGCCTTAACAATGAGCAGTACTTC.